Below, 28 T cell receptor beta chains from the same sample are listed, as sequenced in a study of vaccination and CD4 T cells after COVID-19 (dated by TCRdb to 2022 to 2024). Explained via the paper, the treatment or condition label denotes: roughly ten-day PBMC culture with coronavirus spike peptide pools or control peptides (ViraFEST assay). CD4+ T cells from unexposed donors were collected before the COVID-19 pandemic (2011-2018). Which antigens these TCRs recognize remains unknown. The receptor library was made with PCR. For sequencing, an Illumina iSeq 100 was employed. DNA from cultured CD4+ T cells was subjected to TCR sequencing with the Oncomine TCR Beta short-read assay at the Johns Hopkins FTIC core. TCRdb trimmed public reads at Q25 via fastp, called clones via MiXCR and kept in-frame beta chains. Under each unique CDR3 protein, matching rows form one entry showing the most common genes and DNA. The sample contains roughly 5,400 distinct CDR3 sequences, about three fifths of them found a single time. Under 55% of the sample is in the top ten clones.

Material: CD4+ T cells from blood, cultured in vitro. The receptors were sampled from a human donor in good health.

V and J are TRBV6-5 and TRBJ1-1; a weak D match, TRBD1 (5 bases). The germline gives CDR1 MNHEY, CDR2 SVGAGI. The ends were cut back, 0 bases at V and 2 bases at J, with 10 bases in the middle. This CDR3 spans 15 amino acids. The CDR3 loop is CASSYSRGYNTEAFF. The DNA of the CDR3 is TGTGCCAGCAGTTACTCGAGGGGATATAACACTGAAGCTTTCTTT.

This clonotype has just a few counts. This chain links TRBV6-2 or TRBV6-3 with TRBJ1-2, with D possibly being TRBD1 (5 bases). The CDR3 is 12 amino acids. Trimming shortened V by 4 bases and J by 7 bases, and 10 bases separated the two germline ends. CDR1 is MNHEY, CDR2 SVGEGT, per germline. The CDR3 here is CASSWEGRGYTF. CDR3 in DNA: TGTGCCAGCAGTTGGGAGGGACGTGGCTACACCTTC.

The rearrangement joins TRBV15 to TRBJ2-1; tentatively, D is TRBD2 (5 bases). The CDR3 sequence is 14 residues long. In germline, CDR1 is LNHNV, CDR2 YYDKDF (reference sequence). Trimming removed 0 bases at V and 2 bases at J, with 5 bases between. The CDR3, as DNA: TGTGCCACCAGCAGAGACGGGACCTACAATGAGCAGTTCTTC. It specifies CATSRDGTYNEQFF.

V gene TRBV7-2 combines with J gene TRBJ2-7; 7 bases are shared with TRBD1. CDR1 is SGHTA and CDR2 is FQGNSA in the germline V gene. With 3 bases clipped from V and 5 bases from J, the junction kept 13 bases outside the gene matches. The CDR3 totals 16 residues. In DNA, the CDR3 is TGTGCCAGCAGCTTCCCCAGGGGGATGTTGGGTAACGAGCAGTACTTC. Its translation is CASSFPRGMLGNEQYF.

There are a few counts of this clonotype. This chain connects TRBV28 to TRBJ2-2, with TRBD2 as a possible D gene (6 bases). Deletions cut 6 bases from V and 4 bases from J, with 9 bases between. This CDR3 has 13 amino acids. The germline gives CDR1 MDHEN, CDR2 SYDVKM. The CDR3 DNA reads as TGTGCCAGCAGGGACGGGGGCACCGGGGAGCTGTTTTTT. Translated, it gives CASRDGGTGELFF.

The V and J genes are TRBV14 and TRBJ1-5; the match to TRBD1 covers 9 bases. The J segment lost 5 bases and the V segment lost 4 bases, leaving 9 bases of the junction unmatched. The CDR3 extends over 16 amino acids. Germline V gives CDR1 SGHDN, CDR2 FVKESK. The CDR3 nucleotides read TGTGCCAGCAGCCGGGGGACAGGGAGTGGGGATCAGCCCCAGCATTTT. Protein product: CASSRGTGSGDQPQHF.

The V call is TRBV30, the J call TRBJ1-5; D is ambiguous. Trimming pared 2 bases from V and 1 base from J, leaving 9 bases between. Germline V CDR1 and CDR2: GTSNPN, SVGIG (reference sequence). The CDR3 is made up of 14 amino acids. The CDR3 DNA is TGTGCCTGGAGTAGTGACCCGAGCAATCAGCCCCAGCATTTT. The encoded protein is CAWSSDPSNQPQHF.

This clonotype is medium-sized within its sample. J is TRBJ2-2 and V is TRBV27; 7 bases match TRBD1. V lost 5 bases and J lost 5; bases outside the gene matches: 5. In germline, CDR1 is MNHEY, CDR2 SMNVEV (reference sequence). The CDR3 is made up of 14 amino acids. In nucleotides, the CDR3 is TGTGCCAGCAGTATCACACAGGGGACCGGGGAGCTGTTTTTT. Its translation is CASSITQGTGELFF.

The V call is TRBV15, the J call TRBJ1-6, with a tentative D call TRBD1 (5 bases). Per germline, CDR1 LNHNV and CDR2 YYDKDF (reference sequence). The germline V and J ends were trimmed by 0 bases and 7 bases, with 10 bases remaining between them. The CDR3 length is 15 residues. The CDR3 DNA reads TGTGCCACCAGCAGAGAGCCAGGGTCCAATTCACCCCTCCACTTT. Translated: CATSREPGSNSPLHF.

This clonotype has just one count. The V gene is TRBV20-1, the J gene TRBJ2-7; D gene unclear. Germline lookup yields CDR1 DFQATT and CDR2 SNEGSKA (reference sequence). V gave up 5 bases and J gave up 3 bases, with 11 bases separating them. The CDR3 has 12 amino acids. The DNA of the CDR3 is TGCAGTGCTTCGGACGGAGTCTACGAGCAGTACTTC. Protein product: CSASDGVYEQYF.

CDR3 in DNA: TGTGCCATCAGTGATTTTGGGCGGGAGGGTTCGATATTTTCCTACGAGCAGTACTTC. It yields the protein CAISDFGREGSIFSYEQYF. The genes are TRBV10-3 and TRBJ2-7; 9 nucleotides match TRBD2. V dropped 3 bases and J dropped 1; count of bases not matched to a gene: 16. CDR3 length: 19 residues. Germline values: CDR1 ENHRY, CDR2 SYGVKD.

The chain links TRBV10-3 to TRBJ1-2; no definite D call. Trimming took 10 bases from V and 4 from J, leaving 25 bases between them. This CDR3 spans 16 amino acids. Germline-derived CDR1 and CDR2 are ENHRY and SYGVKD. CDR3 sequence reads: CASSPTAGLLSYGYTF. The CDR3 coding sequence is TGTGCCAGCAGCCCCACGGCCGGTCTGCTTAGCTATGGCTACACCTTC.

The V and J genes are TRBV12-3 or TRBV12-4 and TRBJ2-2; D may be TRBD2 (6 bases). V was cut by 3 bases and J by 7 bases, with 9 bases left in between. The CDR3 loop spans 13 amino acids. Written as DNA, the CDR3 is TGTGCCAGCAGTTTTGTGGGGGGCGGGGAGCTGTTTTTT. As protein: CASSFVGGGELFF.

The J gene is TRBJ2-5, the V gene TRBV18; D is uncertain. The V gene's germline CDR1 is KGHSH and CDR2 LQKENI. This CDR3 has 16 amino acids. The ends were cut back, 3 bases at V and 5 bases at J, with 19 bases in the middle. CDR3: CASSPQMGLESETQYF. CDR3 coding DNA: TGTGCCAGCTCACCCCAGATGGGGTTAGAGTCCGAGACCCAGTACTTC.

The V call is TRBV20-1, the J call TRBJ1-3; D is unresolved. The V and J ends lost 8 bases and 4 bases respectively, with 9 bases between them. This CDR3 is 11 amino acids long. Germline assignment: CDR1 DFQATT and CDR2 SNEGSKA (reference sequence). The CDR3 coding sequence is TGCAGTTGGAAAGTCGGAAACACCATATATTTT. It specifies CSWKVGNTIYF.

The chain uses TRBV20-1 and TRBJ2-5; D may be TRBD2 (6 bases). Trimming shortened V by 0 bases and J by 1 base, and 15 bases separated the two germline ends. The CDR3 sequence is 16 residues long. Germline CDR1 is DFQATT and CDR2 is SNEGSKA (reference sequence). CDR3 loop: CSARDLEGPGQETQYF. The CDR3 nucleotides read TGCAGTGCTAGAGATCTGGAGGGGCCCGGCCAAGAGACCCAGTACTTC.

This clonotype was seen a few times. The chain couples TRBV6-5 to TRBJ2-7; no firm D call. The V end lost 2 bases, the J end lost 2 bases, and 7 bases lay between the germline ends. This CDR3 comprises 13 residues. Germline loops: CDR1 MNHEY, CDR2 SVGAGI. CDR3 residues: CASSYDGAYEQYF. The DNA for the CDR3 is TGTGCCAGCAGTTACGACGGAGCCTACGAGCAGTACTTC.

Only a few counts were recorded for this clonotype. V is TRBV20-1 and J is TRBJ1-5, with a tentative D call TRBD1 (6 bases). CDR3 length equals 15 residues. Trimming stripped 6 bases from V and 6 bases from J, with 21 bases between. From germline, CDR1 is DFQATT and CDR2 SNEGSKA (reference sequence). The CDR3 loop is CSARGAGDLGQPQHF. In nucleotides, the CDR3 is TGCAGTGCGCGGGGGGCGGGGGATCTCGGTCAGCCCCAGCATTTT.

CDR3 loop: CSVRDMNTEAFF. In DNA, the CDR3 is TGCAGCGTCCGGGACATGAACACTGAAGCTTTCTTT. The genes are TRBV29-1 and TRBJ1-1; TRBD1 is a possible D gene (6 bases). The V end was cut by 6 bases, the J end by 0 bases, with 8 bases between. The CDR3 spans 12 residues. Germline CDR1 is SQVTM and CDR2 is ANQGSEA.

The rearrangement uses TRBV19 and TRBJ1-1; no clear D gene. CDR1 and CDR2 from the germline V gene are LNHDA and SQIVND (reference sequence). The V end lost 3 bases, the J end lost 3 bases, and 8 bases lay between the germline ends. The CDR3 contains 13 residues. The DNA of the CDR3 is TGTGCCAGTAGTATTAAGGGTTACACTGAAGCTTTCTTT. Amino acid sequence: CASSIKGYTEAFF.

The rearrangement links TRBV28 to TRBJ1-3; D might be TRBD1 (5 bases). Germline assignment: CDR1 MDHEN and CDR2 SYDVKM. This CDR3 contains 17 residues. Trimming stripped 5 bases from V and 0 bases from J, with 17 bases between. The CDR3, as DNA: TGTGCCAGCAGTCCAGACCGGGACGGGTACTCTGGAAACACCATATATTTT. Its translation: CASSPDRDGYSGNTIYF.

The CDR3 DNA reads TGTGCCTGGAGCCCTGAGTGGGGGAGGAGCACTGAAGCTTTCTTT. Its translation is CAWSPEWGRSTEAFF. V gene TRBV30 combines with J gene TRBJ1-1; weak D call: TRBD1 (5 bases). The germline V gene has CDR1 GTSNPN and CDR2 SVGIG (reference sequence). Trimming removed 3 bases at V and 4 bases at J, with 18 bases between. This CDR3 is built from 15 residues.

This clonotype was detected only a few times. The V and J genes are TRBV10-3 and TRBJ1-6, with D perhaps matching TRBD1 (5 bases). Trimming took 0 bases from V and 5 from J, leaving 11 bases between them. Germline CDR1 reads ENHRY; CDR2 reads SYGVKD. The CDR3 is made up of 16 amino acids. CDR3 sequence (DNA): TGTGCCATCAGTGAGTCCGGGACGGAGCATAATTCACCCCTCCACTTT. It yields the protein CAISESGTEHNSPLHF.

This sequence joins TRBV27 and TRBJ2-5; D unresolved. This CDR3 spans 14 amino acids. Per the germline V gene, CDR1 is MNHEY and CDR2 is SMNVEV (reference sequence). Trimming took 1 base from V and 4 from J, leaving 10 bases between them. The CDR3 loop is CASSLWASRETQYF. In DNA, the CDR3 is TGTGCCAGCAGTTTATGGGCTAGTAGAGAGACCCAGTACTTC.

This chain connects TRBV7-8 to TRBJ1-1, with a possible D match to TRBD1 (5 bases). The V and J ends lost 1 base and 2 bases respectively, with 8 bases between them. This CDR3 is 14 amino acids long. Looked up from germline, CDR1 is SGHVS and CDR2 is FQNEAQ. CDR3 sequence (DNA): TGTGCCAGCAGCTTAGTCGGGGCTAACACTGAAGCTTTCTTT. Protein: CASSLVGANTEAFF.

With respect to this clonotype: Since the CDR3 does not end with the conserved phenylalanine or tryptophan, this likely comes from a read error. This chain uses TRBV20-1 with TRBJ2-5; TRBD2 is a possible D gene (5 bases). The CDR3 is 14 amino acids. V lost 3 bases and J 1 base, leaving 12 bases between the germline ends. The V gene's germline CDR1 is DFQATT and CDR2 SNEGSKA (reference sequence). The DNA for the CDR3 is TGCAGTGCTAGGCTACTAGTCTTCCAAGAGACCCAGTACTTA. It encodes CSARLLVFQETQYL.

The rearrangement links TRBV5-4 to TRBJ2-5; maybe TRBD1 (6 bases). The CDR3 runs 17 residues. The V gene's germline CDR1 is SGHNT and CDR2 YYREEE (reference sequence). The germline V and J ends were trimmed by 4 bases and 2 bases, with 21 bases remaining between them. The CDR3 sequence: CASSTTPFDRRQETQYF. CDR3 nucleotides: TGTGCCAGCAGCACGACCCCCTTTGACAGGCGACAAGAGACCCAGTACTTC.

A few counts support this clonotype. The genes are TRBV6-4 and TRBJ2-6, with D maybe TRBD1 (8 bases). Germline CDR1 reads MRHNA; CDR2 reads SNTAGT. The CDR3 is 18 amino acids. V lost 6 bases to trimming and J lost 0 bases, with 18 bases between them. The CDR3 DNA reads TGTGCCAGCAGCCTACACAGGGGGGGAGTCTCTGGGGCCAACGTCCTGACTTTC. The encoded protein is CASSLHRGGVSGANVLTF.